The clone carrying this T cell receptor beta chain was seen at least ten times. What it binds is unknown. The source of the sample is a study of metastatic and nonmetastatic thyroid tumors. On the study more broadly: The authors compared repertoires across blood and tumor or nodule tissue from malignant and benign thyroid patients. Study-wide points: Malignant thyroid tumors reportedly had TCR beta diversity that was significantly higher than in benign nodules, in blood and tumor.

All patients were untreated before thyroid surgery. TCRdb re-called the PCR reads via MiXCR. The top ten clones hold about 16% of a sample with about 30,000 clones, more than 10% of them seen once. CDR3 length: 19 amino acids. Trimming left V 3 bases short and J 1 base short, with 24 bases between. CDR1 and CDR2 from the germline V gene are SGDLS and YYNGEE. The chain uses TRBV9 and TRBJ2-3, with D unclear. Sequencing was performed on blood. This sequence was found in a female donor with papillary thyroid cancer or a benign thyroid nodule (not recorded which). Some clones in this sample may be carry-over from other donors' samples. The CDR3 loop is CASSEVKGISPLGTDTQYF. The CDR3 DNA is TGTGCCAGCAGCGAAGTCAAGGGCATAAGCCCGTTGGGCACAGATACGCAGTATTTT.